These 10 T cell receptor beta chains share one sample of origin, sequenced in a study of CXCR3-negative and CXCR3-positive naive CD8 T cells. Whole-study results and caveats: For CXCR3-positive naive cells, TRB CDR3s were more hydrophobic than those of CXCR3-negative naive cells.

Carrying UMI labels, the TRB cDNA libraries were prepared through 5' RACE. Each CDR3 protein gets one entry in TCRdb, which reprocessed the 5' RACE reads and gives no DNA. The table counts some 120,000 distinct CDR3 sequences; about 0.54% lies in the top ten. Their cognate antigens are unknown. The sample was naive CXCR3+ CD8+ T cells from blood. Subset: CD45RO-CCR7+CD27+CD95- naive CD8+ T cells expressing CXCR3 (TNR3+). The receptors stem from a human donor in good health. Some clones in this sample may be carry-over from other donors' samples.

V and J are TRBV20-1 and TRBJ2-7. This CDR3 is 12 amino acids long. Per the germline V gene, CDR1 is DFQATT and CDR2 is SNEGSKA (reference sequence). The CDR3 loop is CSARDWSYEQYF.

The chain links TRBV11-2 to TRBJ1-4; TCRdb gives TRBD1 as the D gene, but with no DNA this cannot be confirmed. This CDR3 spans 18 amino acids. The V gene's germline CDR1 is SGHAT and CDR2 FQNNGV. This chain's CDR3 is CASSLGTGGRSTNEKLFF. Together with reference TRBV11-2 and TRBJ1-4, the CDR3 gives the full variable domain: EAGVAQSPRYKIIEKRQSVAFWCNPISGHATLYWYQQILGQGPKLLIQFQNNGVVDDSQLPKDRFSAERLKGVDSTLKIQPAKLEDSAVYLCASSLGTGGRSTNEKLFFGSGTQLSVL.

The rearrangement uses TRBV12-3 or TRBV12-4 and TRBJ2-3; TCRdb's D call of TRBD2 is untestable without DNA. The CDR3 is 15 residues long. The CDR3 sequence: CASSRPGESTDTQYF.

The rearrangement uses TRBV2 and TRBJ2-7; the TRBD2 assignment by TCRdb is unverifiable without DNA. Looked up from germline, CDR1 is SNHLY and CDR2 is FYNNEI. The CDR3 is 15 amino acids. This CDR3 is CASSPTSGRAYEQYF.

This rearrangement joins TRBV5-1 to TRBJ2-1; TCRdb selects TRBD2, and the lack of DNA leaves this call unchecked. Germline V gene data show CDR1 as SGHRS and CDR2 as YFSETQ. This CDR3 is built from 17 residues. The CDR3 is CASSFPAAGSSYNEQFF. The full variable domain, completed using reference TRBV5-1 and TRBJ2-1, is KAGVTQTPRYLIKTRGQQVTLSCSPISGHRSVSWYQQTPGQGLQFLFEYFSETQRNKGNFPGRFSGRQFSNSRSEMNVSTLELGDSALYLCASSFPAAGSSYNEQFFGPGTRLTVL.

The chain uses TRBV6-6 and TRBJ2-1; as DNA is missing, the TRBD2 call by TCRdb cannot be tested. Germline lookup yields CDR1 MNHNY and CDR2 SVGAGI (reference sequence). CDR3 length equals 15 residues. The CDR3 reads CATASGRASYNEQFF.

V gene TRBV4-1 combines with J gene TRBJ1-5. The CDR3 is 14 residues long. CDR1 is MGHRA, CDR2 YSYEKL, per germline. The CDR3 sequence: CASSQDMGPQPQHF.

The chain employs TRBV7-6 and TRBJ1-1; as DNA is missing, the TRBD1 call by TCRdb cannot be tested. The CDR3 is 15 amino acids. Looked up from germline, CDR1 is SGHVS and CDR2 is FNYEAQ. This CDR3 is CASSAEQGLNTEAFF.

The chain carries TRBV5-6 and TRBJ2-2. Germline loops: CDR1 SGHDT, CDR2 YYEEEE. This CDR3 contains 14 residues. CDR3 amino acids: CASSFGQSTGELFF.

The chain joins TRBV2 to TRBJ2-1. Germline CDR1 reads SNHLY; CDR2 reads FYNNEI. The CDR3 length is 16 residues. CDR3 region: CASSEGAQSSYNEQFF.